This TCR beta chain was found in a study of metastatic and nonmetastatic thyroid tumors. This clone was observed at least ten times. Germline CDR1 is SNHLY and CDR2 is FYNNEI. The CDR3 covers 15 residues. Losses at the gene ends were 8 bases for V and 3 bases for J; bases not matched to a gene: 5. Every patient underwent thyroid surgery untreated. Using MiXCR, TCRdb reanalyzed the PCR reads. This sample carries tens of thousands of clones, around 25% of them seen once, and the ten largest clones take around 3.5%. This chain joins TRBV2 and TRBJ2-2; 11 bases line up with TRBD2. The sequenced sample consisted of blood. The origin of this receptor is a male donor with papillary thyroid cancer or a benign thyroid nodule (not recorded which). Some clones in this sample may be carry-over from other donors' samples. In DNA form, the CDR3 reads TGTGCCAGCGTCCTGACTAGCGGGGACACCGGGGAGCTGTTTTTT. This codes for CASVLTSGDTGELFF.